This TCR beta chain was identified during a study of cytomegalovirus exposure and HLA in healthy donors. A multiplex PCR was run with 60 Vbeta primers and 13 Jbeta primers. Profiled with immunoSEQ multiplex PCR; TCRdb holds only in-frame clones, not every one. The sample shows a few hundred thousand clones, under 80% of them seen only once. V gave up 6 bases and J gave up 6 bases, with 10 bases separating them. CDR3 length equals 11 residues. Looked up from germline, CDR1 is GTSNPN and CDR2 is SVGIG (reference sequence). Study results and caveats: The only immune exposure information that was available was CMV serostatus. In a later analysis, productive TCRs from donors in an Asian-associated ancestry cluster reportedly carried fewer N-insertions than the cohort mean.

As to this clone: Its antigen remains unidentified.

The TCR originated in a female donor in good health and CMV-seronegative. The chain employs TRBV30 and TRBJ2-3, with no clear D. What was sequenced was PBMCs. CDR3 in DNA: TGTGCCTGTTCTAGAACCGATACGCAGTATTTT. Its protein is CACSRTDTQYF.